This TCR beta chain was retrieved from a study of blood T cell repertoires in COVID-19. The wider study: Sources were T cells, B-cell-depleted T cells, or PBMCs; the material itself was cDNA or gDNA.

Original processing methods: From reference gene primer amplification, estimates of nucleated cell counts were derived. Generated by immunoSEQ multiplex PCR, the TCRdb table keeps only in-frame clones and is missing some. That table furnishes V, J and clone size, whereas the DNA furnished D and trimming. The profile shows approximately 50,000 clones, about 90% of them singletons. This CDR3 comprises 13 residues. Trimming took 1 base from V and 12 from J, leaving 16 bases between them. From germline, CDR1 is SEHNR and CDR2 FQNEAQ (reference sequence). The sample comprised peripheral blood. The chain couples TRBV7-9 to TRBJ2-7; TRBD2 might be the D (5 bases). This TCR was recovered from an elderly man with active or convalescent COVID-19. The CDR3 DNA reads as TGTGCCAGCAGCTTAGTCCAGAACGGGGAGACGTACTTC. It encodes CASSLVQNGETYF.